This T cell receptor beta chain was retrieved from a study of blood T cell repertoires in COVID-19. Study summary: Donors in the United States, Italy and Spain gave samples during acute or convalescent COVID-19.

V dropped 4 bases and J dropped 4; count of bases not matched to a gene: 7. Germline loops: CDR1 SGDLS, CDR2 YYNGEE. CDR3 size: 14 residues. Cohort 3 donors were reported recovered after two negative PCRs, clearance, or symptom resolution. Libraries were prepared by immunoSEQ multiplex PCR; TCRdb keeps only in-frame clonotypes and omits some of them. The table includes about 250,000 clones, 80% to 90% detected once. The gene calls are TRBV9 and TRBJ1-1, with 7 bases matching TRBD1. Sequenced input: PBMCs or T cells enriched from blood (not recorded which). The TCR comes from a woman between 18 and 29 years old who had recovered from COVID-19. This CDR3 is CASSPGTVSTEAFF. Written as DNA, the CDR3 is TGTGCCAGCAGCCCCGGGACAGTATCCACTGAAGCTTTCTTT.